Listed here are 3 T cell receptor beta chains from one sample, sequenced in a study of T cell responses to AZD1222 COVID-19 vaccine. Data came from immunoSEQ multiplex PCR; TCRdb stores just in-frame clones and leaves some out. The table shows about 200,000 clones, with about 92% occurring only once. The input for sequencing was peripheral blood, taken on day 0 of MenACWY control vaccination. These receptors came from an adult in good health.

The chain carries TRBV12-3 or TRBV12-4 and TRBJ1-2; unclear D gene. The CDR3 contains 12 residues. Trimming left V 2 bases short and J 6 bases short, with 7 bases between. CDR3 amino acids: CASSLPPDGYTF. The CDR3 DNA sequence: TGTGCCAGCAGTTTACCACCCGATGGCTACACCTTC.

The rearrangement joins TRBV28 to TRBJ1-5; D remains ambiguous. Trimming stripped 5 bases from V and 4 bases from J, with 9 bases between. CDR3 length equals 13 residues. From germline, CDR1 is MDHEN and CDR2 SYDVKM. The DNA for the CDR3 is TGTGCCAGCAGTGCCGTCAATAATCAGCCCCAGCATTTT. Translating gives CASSAVNNQPQHF.

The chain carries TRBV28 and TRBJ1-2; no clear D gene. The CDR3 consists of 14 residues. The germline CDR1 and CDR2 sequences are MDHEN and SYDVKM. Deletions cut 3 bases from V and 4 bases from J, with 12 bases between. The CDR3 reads CASSLGARIYGYTF. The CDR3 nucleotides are TGTGCCAGCAGTTTGGGAGCTCGGATCTATGGCTACACCTTC.